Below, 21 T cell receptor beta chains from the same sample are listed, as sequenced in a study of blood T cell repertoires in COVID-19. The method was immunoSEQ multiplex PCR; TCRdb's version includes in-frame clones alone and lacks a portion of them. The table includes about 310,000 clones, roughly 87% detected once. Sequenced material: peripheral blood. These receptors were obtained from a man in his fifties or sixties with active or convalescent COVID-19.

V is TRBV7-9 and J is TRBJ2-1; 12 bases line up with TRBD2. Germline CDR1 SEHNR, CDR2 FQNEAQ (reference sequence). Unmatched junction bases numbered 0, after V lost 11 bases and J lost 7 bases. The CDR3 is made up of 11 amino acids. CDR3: CAGLAGNEQFF. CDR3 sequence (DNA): TGTGCCGGACTAGCGGGGAATGAGCAGTTCTTC.

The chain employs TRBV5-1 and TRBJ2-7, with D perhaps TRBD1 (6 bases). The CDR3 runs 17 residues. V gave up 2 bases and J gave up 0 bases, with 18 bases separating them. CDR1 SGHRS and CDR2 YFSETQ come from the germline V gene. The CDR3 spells CASSLGQQGHSSYEQYF. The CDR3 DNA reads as TGCGCCAGCAGCTTAGGACAACAGGGCCATAGCTCCTACGAGCAGTACTTC. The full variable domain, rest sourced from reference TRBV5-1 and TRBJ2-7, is KAGVTQTPRYLIKTRGQQVTLSCSPISGHRSVSWYQQTPGQGLQFLFEYFSETQRNKGNFPGRFSGRQFSNSRSEMNVSTLELGDSALYLCASSLGQQGHSSYEQYFGPGTRLTVT.

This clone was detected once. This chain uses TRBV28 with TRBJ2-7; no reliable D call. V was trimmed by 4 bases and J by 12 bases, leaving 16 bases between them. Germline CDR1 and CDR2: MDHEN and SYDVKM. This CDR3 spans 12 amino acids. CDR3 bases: TGTGCCAGCAGTTCCCCAACGGAGCACCCGTACTTC. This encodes CASSSPTEHPYF.

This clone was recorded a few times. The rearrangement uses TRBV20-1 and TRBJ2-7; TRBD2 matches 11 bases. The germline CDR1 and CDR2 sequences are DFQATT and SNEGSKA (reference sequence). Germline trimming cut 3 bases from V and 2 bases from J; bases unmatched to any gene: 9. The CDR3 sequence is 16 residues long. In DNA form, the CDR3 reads TGCAGTGCTAGTGGTAGCGGGGGGGATCCGACCTACGAGCAGTACTTC. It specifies CSASGSGGDPTYEQYF.

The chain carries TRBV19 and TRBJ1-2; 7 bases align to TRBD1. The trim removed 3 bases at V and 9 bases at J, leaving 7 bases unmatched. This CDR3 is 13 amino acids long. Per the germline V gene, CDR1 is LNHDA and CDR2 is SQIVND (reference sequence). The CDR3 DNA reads TGTGCCAGTAGTATCGACAGGGAGAAGAGCTACACCTTC. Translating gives CASSIDREKSYTF.

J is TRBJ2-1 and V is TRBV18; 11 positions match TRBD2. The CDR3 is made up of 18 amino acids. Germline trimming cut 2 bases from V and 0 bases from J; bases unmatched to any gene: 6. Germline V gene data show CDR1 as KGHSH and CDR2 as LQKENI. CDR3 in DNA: TGTGCCAGCTCACCAGGGCTAGCGGGGGGCCGCTCCTACAATGAGCAGTTCTTC. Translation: CASSPGLAGGRSYNEQFF.

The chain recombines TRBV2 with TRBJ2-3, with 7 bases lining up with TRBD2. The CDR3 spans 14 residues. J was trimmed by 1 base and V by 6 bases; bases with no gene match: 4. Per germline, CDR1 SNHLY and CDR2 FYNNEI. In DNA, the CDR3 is TGTGCCAGCAGCGGGGCGGGAGGCACAGATACGCAGTATTTT. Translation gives CASSGAGGTDTQYF. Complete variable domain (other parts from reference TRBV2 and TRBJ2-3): EPEVTQTPSHQVTQMGQEVILRCVPISNHLYFYWYRQILGQKVEFLVSFYNNEISEKSEIFDDQFSVERPDGSNFTLKIRSTKLEDSAMYFCASSGAGGTDTQYFGPGTRLTVL.

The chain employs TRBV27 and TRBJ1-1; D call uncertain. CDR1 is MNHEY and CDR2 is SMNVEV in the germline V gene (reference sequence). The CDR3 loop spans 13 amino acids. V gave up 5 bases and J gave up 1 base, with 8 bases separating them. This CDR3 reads CASSLTENTEAFF. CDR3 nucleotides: TGTGCCAGCAGTCTCACAGAGAACACTGAAGCTTTCTTT.

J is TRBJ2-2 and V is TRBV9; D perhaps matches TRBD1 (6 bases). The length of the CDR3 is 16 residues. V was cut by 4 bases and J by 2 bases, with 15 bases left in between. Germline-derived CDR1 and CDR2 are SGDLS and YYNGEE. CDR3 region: CASSPRQALNTGELFF. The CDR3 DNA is TGTGCCAGCAGCCCCCGACAGGCCCTAAACACCGGGGAGCTGTTTTTT.

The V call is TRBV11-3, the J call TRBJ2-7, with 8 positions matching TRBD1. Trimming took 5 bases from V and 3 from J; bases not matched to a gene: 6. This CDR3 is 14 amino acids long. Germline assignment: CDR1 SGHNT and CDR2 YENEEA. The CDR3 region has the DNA TGTGCCAGCAGCATTGGACAGGGTGGCTACGAGCAGTACTTC. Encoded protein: CASSIGQGGYEQYF.

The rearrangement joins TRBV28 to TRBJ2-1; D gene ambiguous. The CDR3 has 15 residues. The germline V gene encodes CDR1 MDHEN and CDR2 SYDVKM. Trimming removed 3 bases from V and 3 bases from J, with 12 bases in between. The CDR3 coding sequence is TGTGCCAGCAGTTTTCTTGCCGGGTACTACAATGAGCAGTTCTTC. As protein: CASSFLAGYYNEQFF.

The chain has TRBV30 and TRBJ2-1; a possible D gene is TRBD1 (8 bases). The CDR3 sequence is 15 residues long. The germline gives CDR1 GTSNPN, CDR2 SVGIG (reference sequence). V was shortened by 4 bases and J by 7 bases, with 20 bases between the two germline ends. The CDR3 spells CAWIRTGGGRNEQFF. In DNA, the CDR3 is TGTGCCTGGATTAGAACAGGGGGGGGGAGGAATGAGCAGTTCTTC.

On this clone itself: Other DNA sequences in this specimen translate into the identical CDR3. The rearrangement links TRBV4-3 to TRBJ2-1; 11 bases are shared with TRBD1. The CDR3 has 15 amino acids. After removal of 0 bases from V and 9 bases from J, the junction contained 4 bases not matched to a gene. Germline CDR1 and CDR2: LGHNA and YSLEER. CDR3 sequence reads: CASSQDRDRGGEQFF. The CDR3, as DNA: TGCGCCAGCAGCCAAGACAGGGACAGGGGGGGTGAGCAGTTCTTC.

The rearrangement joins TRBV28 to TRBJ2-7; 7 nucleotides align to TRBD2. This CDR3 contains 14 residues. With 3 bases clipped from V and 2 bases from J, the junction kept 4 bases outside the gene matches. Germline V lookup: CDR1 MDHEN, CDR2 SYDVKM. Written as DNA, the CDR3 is TGTGCCAGCAGTTTTGTGGGAGGGACCTACGAGCAGTACTTC. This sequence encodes CASSFVGGTYEQYF.

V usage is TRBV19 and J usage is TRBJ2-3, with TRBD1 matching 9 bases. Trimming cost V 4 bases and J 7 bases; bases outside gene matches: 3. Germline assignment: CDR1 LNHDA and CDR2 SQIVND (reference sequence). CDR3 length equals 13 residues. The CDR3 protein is CASSTGQGYTQYF. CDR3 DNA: TGTGCCAGTAGTACGGGACAGGGATATACGCAGTATTTT.

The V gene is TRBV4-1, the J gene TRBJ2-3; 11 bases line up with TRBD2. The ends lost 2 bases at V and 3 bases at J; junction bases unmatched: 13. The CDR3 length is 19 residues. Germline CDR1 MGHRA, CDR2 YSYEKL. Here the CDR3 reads CASSQPRTSGPEETDTQYF. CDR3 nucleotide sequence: TGCGCCAGCAGCCAACCTCGGACTAGCGGGCCAGAAGAGACAGATACGCAGTATTTT.

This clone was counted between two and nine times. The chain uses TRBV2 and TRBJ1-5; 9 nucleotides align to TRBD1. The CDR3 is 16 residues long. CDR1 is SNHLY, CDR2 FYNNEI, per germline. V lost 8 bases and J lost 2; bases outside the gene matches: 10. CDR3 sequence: CASQGNRGRGNQPQHF. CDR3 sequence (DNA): TGTGCCAGCCAAGGGAACAGGGGGCGAGGCAATCAGCCCCAGCATTTT. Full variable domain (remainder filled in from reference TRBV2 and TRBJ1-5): EPEVTQTPSHQVTQMGQEVILRCVPISNHLYFYWYRQILGQKVEFLVSFYNNEISEKSEIFDDQFSVERPDGSNFTLKIRSTKLEDSAMYFCASQGNRGRGNQPQHFGDGTRLSIL.

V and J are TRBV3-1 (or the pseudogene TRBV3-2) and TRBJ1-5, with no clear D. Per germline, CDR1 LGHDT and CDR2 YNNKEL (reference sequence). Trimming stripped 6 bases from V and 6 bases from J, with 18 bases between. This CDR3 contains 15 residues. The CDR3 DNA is TGTGCCAGCAGTCGAGGAGTTTGGGTCGGTCAGCCCCAGCATTTT. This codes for CASSRGVWVGQPQHF.

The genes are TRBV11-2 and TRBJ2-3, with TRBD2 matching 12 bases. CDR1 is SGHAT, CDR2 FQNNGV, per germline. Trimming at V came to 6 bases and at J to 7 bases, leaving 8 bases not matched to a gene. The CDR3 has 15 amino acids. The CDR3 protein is CASRLTSGGFNTQYF. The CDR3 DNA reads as TGTGCCAGCAGACTCACTAGCGGGGGGTTTAATACGCAGTATTTT.

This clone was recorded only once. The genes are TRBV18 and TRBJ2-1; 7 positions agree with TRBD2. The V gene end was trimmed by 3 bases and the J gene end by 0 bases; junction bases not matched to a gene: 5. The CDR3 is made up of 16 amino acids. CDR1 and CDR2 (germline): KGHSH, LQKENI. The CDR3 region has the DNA TGTGCCAGCTCACCGGGGACTACCCGCTCCTACAATGAGCAGTTCTTC. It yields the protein CASSPGTTRSYNEQFF.

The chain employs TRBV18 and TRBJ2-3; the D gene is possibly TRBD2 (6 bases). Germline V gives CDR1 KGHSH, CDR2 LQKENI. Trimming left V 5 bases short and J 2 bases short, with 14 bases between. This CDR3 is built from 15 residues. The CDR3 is CASSSLGSATDTQYF. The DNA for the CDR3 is TGTGCCAGCTCATCCCTCGGGAGTGCCACAGATACGCAGTATTTT.